The 26 T cell receptor beta chains below all came from one sample that was sequenced in a study of blood T cell repertoires in COVID-19. TCRdb's copy holds only in-frame clones and misses some; the assay was immunoSEQ multiplex PCR. The table shows about 180,000 clones, with roughly 85% occurring only once. The sample taken for sequencing was peripheral blood. The receptors here all came from a man aged 45 to 65 with active or convalescent COVID-19.

The V call is TRBV11-2, the J call TRBJ2-2; TRBD1 aligns across 8 bases. The CDR3 is 17 amino acids. Per the germline V gene, CDR1 is SGHAT and CDR2 is FQNNGV. With 4 bases clipped from V and 6 bases from J, the junction kept 13 bases outside the gene matches. For the CDR3, the DNA is TGTGCCAGCAGCTGGAGCCCGGAGACAGGGGAGGCCGGGGAGCTGTTTTTT. It is translated as CASSWSPETGEAGELFF.

This clone was picked up one time. The J gene is TRBJ2-6, the V gene TRBV9, with D maybe TRBD2 (5 bases). V lost 0 bases, J lost 2 bases, and 6 bases lay in between. Germline V gene lookup returns CDR1 SGDLS and CDR2 YYNGEE. There are 15 residues in the CDR3. The CDR3 here is CASSVGGTGANVLTF. The CDR3 DNA is TGTGCCAGCAGCGTAGGAGGGACTGGGGCCAACGTCCTGACTTTC.

This clone appeared once. The genes are TRBV5-5 and TRBJ2-7; D unclear. V lost 4 bases and J lost 2, with 7 bases in between. The CDR3 extends over 12 amino acids. CDR1 SGHKS and CDR2 YYEKEE come from the germline V gene (reference sequence). CDR3 bases: TGTGCCAGCAGCCTTTTAACCTACGAGCAGTACTTC. This sequence encodes CASSLLTYEQYF.

J is TRBJ1-2 and V is TRBV9; 7 nucleotides agree with TRBD1. The CDR3 extends over 14 amino acids. V gave up 4 bases and J gave up 4 bases; unmatched junction bases: 7. Germline CDR1 and CDR2: SGDLS and YYNGEE. In nucleotides, the CDR3 is TGTGCCAGCAGCTCCCAGACAGGGCGCTATGGCTACACCTTC. Translation gives CASSSQTGRYGYTF.

The rearrangement joins TRBV10-3 to TRBJ1-5; the D is unclear. The V gene's germline CDR1 is ENHRY and CDR2 SYGVKD. The CDR3 has 14 amino acids. Trimming shortened V by 2 bases and J by 3 bases, and 8 bases separated the two germline ends. The CDR3 region is CAISEAGFNQPQHF. CDR3 DNA sequence: TGTGCCATCAGTGAGGCGGGATTCAATCAGCCCCAGCATTTT.

This clone was counted a few times. The rearrangement uses TRBV2 and TRBJ1-1, with 7 bases lining up with TRBD1. The CDR3 covers 17 residues. CDR1 is SNHLY, CDR2 FYNNEI, per germline. Germline trimming cut 4 bases from V and 1 base from J; bases unmatched to any gene: 12. The CDR3 protein is CASSVIQTGQRNTEAFF. CDR3 DNA sequence: TGTGCCAGCAGTGTGATCCAGACGGGACAGAGGAACACTGAAGCTTTCTTT.

The chain combines TRBV4-1 with TRBJ1-2, with D possibly matching TRBD1 (6 bases). Germline CDR1 MGHRA, CDR2 YSYEKL. CDR3 size: 17 residues. V lost 0 bases, J lost 5 bases, and 19 bases lay in between. The CDR3 region is CASSQDSGGQGMYGYTF. In nucleotides, the CDR3 is TGCGCCAGCAGCCAAGATTCCGGGGGGCAGGGAATGTATGGCTACACCTTC.

The chain is built from TRBV18 and TRBJ2-1; 7 bases fit TRBD2. Unmatched junction bases numbered 14, after V lost 0 bases and J lost 9 bases. CDR3 length: 17 amino acids. CDR1 and CDR2 (germline): KGHSH, LQKENI. CDR3 in amino acids: CASSPPARPSGVGEQFF. In nucleotides, the CDR3 is TGTGCCAGCTCACCACCGGCCCGTCCCAGCGGGGTAGGTGAGCAGTTCTTC.

The chain recombines TRBV2 with TRBJ2-1, with 10 bases lining up with TRBD2. CDR3 length: 16 amino acids. Trimming took 3 bases from V and 0 from J; bases not matched to a gene: 2. In germline, CDR1 is SNHLY, CDR2 FYNNEI. DNA of the CDR3: TGTGCCAGCAGTGATCCTAGCGGGGGCTCCTACAATGAGCAGTTCTTC. Its protein is CASSDPSGGSYNEQFF. The full variable domain, in which reference TRBV2 and TRBJ2-1 provide the parts outside the CDR3, is EPEVTQTPSHQVTQMGQEVILRCVPISNHLYFYWYRQILGQKVEFLVSFYNNEISEKSEIFDDQFSVERPDGSNFTLKIRSTKLEDSAMYFCASSDPSGGSYNEQFFGPGTRLTVL.

The V and J genes are TRBV29-1 and TRBJ1-1; no definite D call. This CDR3 spans 12 amino acids. The V end was cut by 3 bases, the J end by 0 bases, with 5 bases between. The germline gives CDR1 SQVTM, CDR2 ANQGSEA. The CDR3 here is CSVDGMNTEAFF. CDR3 bases: TGCAGCGTTGATGGCATGAACACTGAAGCTTTCTTT.

V is TRBV24-1 and J is TRBJ1-1; D not resolved. Trimming took off 2 bases at V and 5 bases at J, with 8 bases between the two ends. Germline lookup yields CDR1 KGHDR and CDR2 SFDVKD. The CDR3 length is 13 residues. Here the CDR3 DNA reads TGTGCCACCAGTGATTGGCTAGAGACTGAAGCTTTCTTT. This codes for CATSDWLETEAFF.

The chain is built from TRBV21-1 and TRBJ1-4. TRBV21-1 is termed a pseudogene. CDR3 length: 12 residues. Here the CDR3 DNA reads TGTGCCAACAGGGGTGGGGGGGAAAAACTGTTTTTT. Translating gives CANRGGGEKLFF.

The chain employs TRBV5-4 and TRBJ1-2, with TRBD1 identical over 8 bases. Germline V CDR1 and CDR2: SGHNT, YYREEE (reference sequence). V trimming: 1 base; J trimming: 6 bases; junction bases outside the gene matches: 5. This CDR3 contains 14 residues. The CDR3 region is CASSLRQGAHGYTF. DNA for the CDR3: TGTGCCAGCAGCTTGAGGCAGGGGGCGCATGGCTACACCTTC.

The chain is built from TRBV6-6 and TRBJ1-2; D remains unclear. V was pared by 1 base and J by 1 base, with 7 bases between. CDR1 and CDR2 from the germline V gene are MNHNY and SVGAGI (reference sequence). CDR3 length: 14 amino acids. The CDR3 sequence: CASSYLHRNYGYTF. DNA of the CDR3: TGTGCCAGCAGTTACTTACATCGTAACTATGGCTACACCTTC.

J is TRBJ2-1 and V is TRBV4-2; perhaps TRBD1 as D (6 bases). Germline V CDR1 and CDR2: LGHNA, YNFKEQ. V was shortened by 0 bases and J by 12 bases, with 6 bases between the two germline ends. The CDR3 contains 11 residues. The CDR3 sequence: CASSQDRGQFF. The DNA for the CDR3 is TGTGCCAGCAGCCAAGACAGGGGGCAGTTCTTC.

This clone was counted once. In DNA, the CDR3 is TGCGCCAGCAGCCCTACTAGCGCTCATGAGCAGTTCTTC. Protein product: CASSPTSAHEQFF. The V call is TRBV5-1, the J call TRBJ2-1, with 7 positions matching TRBD2. Germline CDR1 SGHRS, CDR2 YFSETQ. The V and J ends lost 4 bases and 8 bases, in that order; junction bases with no gene match: 6. This CDR3 has 13 residues. The full variable domain, with the rest looked up from reference TRBV5-1 and TRBJ2-1, is KAGVTQTPRYLIKTRGQQVTLSCSPISGHRSVSWYQQTPGQGLQFLFEYFSETQRNKGNFPGRFSGRQFSNSRSEMNVSTLELGDSALYLCASSPTSAHEQFFGPGTRLTVL.

This rearrangement joins TRBV25-1 to TRBJ2-1; a possible D gene is TRBD1 (5 bases). V was clipped by 3 bases and J by 10 bases, with 13 bases between them. The CDR3 is 13 residues long. CDR1 is MGHDK and CDR2 is SYGVNS in the germline V gene. The CDR3, as DNA: TGTGCCAGCAGTGAGGCAGGGAATCACGAGCAGTTCTTC. This sequence encodes CASSEAGNHEQFF.

For the CDR3, the DNA is TGCAGCGTTGGCGGGTTGAACACCGGGGAGCTGTTTTTT. It translates to CSVGGLNTGELFF. This sequence joins TRBV29-1 and TRBJ2-2; tentative D call: TRBD2 (5 bases). The CDR3 covers 13 residues. Trimming removed 4 bases at V and 1 base at J, with 7 bases between. CDR1 is SQVTM, CDR2 ANQGSEA, per germline.

This sequence joins TRBV18 and TRBJ1-1; maybe TRBD1 (5 bases). Looked up from germline, CDR1 is KGHSH and CDR2 is LQKENI. The length of the CDR3 is 15 residues. Deletions cut 1 base from V and 2 bases from J, with 11 bases between. CDR3 DNA: TGTGCCAGCTCACCACAACGACAGAAAAACACTGAAGCTTTCTTT. It codes for CASSPQRQKNTEAFF.

The rearrangement joins TRBV11-2 to TRBJ2-5, with a possible D match to TRBD1 (5 bases). Germline values: CDR1 SGHAT, CDR2 FQNNGV. Trimming took off 3 bases at V and 3 bases at J, with 8 bases between the two ends. This CDR3 has 13 residues. Here the CDR3 DNA reads TGTGCCAGCAGCTTCTCCAGGGAAGAGACCCAGTACTTC. Its translation is CASSFSREETQYF.

The J gene is TRBJ2-7, the V gene TRBV18; TRBD1 agrees at 10 bases. Germline values: CDR1 KGHSH, CDR2 LQKENI. Losses at the gene ends were 6 bases for V and 6 bases for J; bases not matched to a gene: 17. This CDR3 spans 17 amino acids. CDR3 amino acids: CASSTGTGDFSLSEQYF. The CDR3 bases are TGTGCCAGCTCTACCGGGACAGGGGATTTCAGTCTAAGCGAGCAGTACTTC.

The chain is built from TRBV18 and TRBJ1-2; 8 bases are a match to TRBD1. The CDR3 is made up of 18 amino acids. V shed 3 bases and J 4 bases; nucleotides not matched to a gene: 16. Germline values: CDR1 KGHSH, CDR2 LQKENI. The CDR3 loop is CASSPTTPGQEKFYGYTF. CDR3 in DNA: TGTGCCAGCTCACCTACAACGCCGGGACAGGAGAAATTCTATGGCTACACCTTC.

This clone has just one count. The V and J genes are TRBV5-1 and TRBJ2-2; 12 positions match TRBD2. The CDR3 sequence is 16 residues long. V lost 4 bases, J lost 6 bases, and 7 bases stayed unmatched. Germline CDR1 is SGHRS and CDR2 is YFSETQ. CDR3 sequence: CASSPLAGGPPGELFF. The CDR3 nucleotides are TGCGCCAGCAGCCCGCTAGCGGGAGGGCCACCCGGGGAGCTGTTTTTT.

The chain joins TRBV5-1 to TRBJ2-2; TRBD1 agrees at 8 bases. The CDR3 length is 15 residues. The ends lost 2 bases at V and 1 base at J; junction bases unmatched: 1. Germline CDR1 SGHRS, CDR2 YFSETQ. The CDR3 region is CASSFGQGNTGELFF. The CDR3 coding sequence is TGCGCCAGCAGCTTTGGACAGGGGAACACCGGGGAGCTGTTTTTT.

The chain couples TRBV29-1 to TRBJ2-2; TRBD2 agrees at 7 bases. CDR3 length equals 14 residues. V was clipped by 4 bases and J by 0 bases; unmatched bases: 2. The germline V gene has CDR1 SQVTM and CDR2 ANQGSEA. In DNA, the CDR3 is TGCAGCGTTGTCGGGGGGACGAACACCGGGGAGCTGTTTTTT. As protein: CSVVGGTNTGELFF.

In this sample, this clone turned up once. V usage is TRBV6-2 or TRBV6-3 and J usage is TRBJ2-1; 7 nucleotides align to TRBD1. The CDR3 has 15 residues. The germline CDR1 and CDR2 sequences are MNHEY and SVGEGT. V lost 6 bases to trimming and J lost 4 bases; unmatched junction nucleotides: 9. This chain's CDR3 is CASSQPGTVYNEQFF. DNA for the CDR3: TGTGCCAGCAGCCAACCAGGGACAGTATACAATGAGCAGTTCTTC.